Listed here are 18 T cell receptor beta chains from one sample, sequenced in a study of control samples from healthy donors and cancer patients. Libraries were prepared by immunoSEQ multiplex PCR; TCRdb keeps only in-frame clonotypes and omits some of them. This table holds around 190,000 clones, over 85% found once. The sample taken for sequencing was blood. Receptors were obtained from a man aged 25 to 45 in good health.

The chain joins TRBV10-3 to TRBJ1-5; D not certain. The V gene's germline CDR1 is ENHRY and CDR2 SYGVKD. V shed 3 bases and J shed 3 bases, with 6 bases lying between them. The CDR3 has 13 amino acids. The CDR3 sequence: CAISEQLNQPQHF. CDR3 sequence (DNA): TGTGCCATCAGTGAACAGCTCAATCAGCCCCAGCATTTT.

The V gene is TRBV5-4, the J gene TRBJ2-5; 9 nucleotides match TRBD2. V shed 4 bases, J shed 1 base, and the junction held 5 bases outside the gene matches. CDR1 SGHNT and CDR2 YYREEE come from the germline V gene (reference sequence). This CDR3 region has 15 residues. The CDR3 loop reads CASSREREVQETQYF. The CDR3 bases are TGTGCCAGCAGCCGCGAGCGGGAGGTCCAAGAGACCCAGTACTTC. The variable domain in full, completed from reference TRBV5-4 and TRBJ2-5, reads ETGVTQSPTHLIKTRGQQVTLRCSSQSGHNTVSWYQQALGQGPQFIFQYYREEENGRGNFPPRFSGLQFPNYSSELNVNALELDDSALYLCASSREREVQETQYFGPGTRLLVL.

This sequence joins TRBV27 and TRBJ1-1; 10 nucleotides line up with TRBD1. V gave up 3 bases and J gave up 4 bases; unmatched junction bases: 2. Germline assignment: CDR1 MNHEY and CDR2 SMNVEV (reference sequence). The CDR3 is 14 residues long. DNA for the CDR3: TGTGCCAGCAGTTTTCGACAGGGGGCCACTGAAGCTTTCTTT. It specifies CASSFRQGATEAFF.

This clone was seen a single time. The gene calls are TRBV10-2 and TRBJ2-3; D assignment may be TRBD1 or TRBD2 (5 bases each). CDR3 size: 14 residues. V was shortened by 0 bases and J by 6 bases, with 10 bases between the two germline ends. Germline CDR1 and CDR2: WSHSY and SAAADI. The CDR3 loop reads CASSESRGLDTQYF. The CDR3 nucleotides are TGCGCCAGCAGTGAGTCGAGGGGTTTGGATACGCAGTATTTT.

The rearrangement links TRBV27 to TRBJ1-2; 9 bases line up with TRBD1. The junction had 4 bases not matched to a gene; V was cut back by 6 bases and J by 5 bases. The CDR3 contains 13 residues. The germline CDR1 and CDR2 sequences are MNHEY and SMNVEV (reference sequence). CDR3 residues: CASRLGQGYGYTF. The DNA of the CDR3 is TGTGCCAGCAGACTCGGACAGGGGTATGGCTACACCTTC.

The chain employs TRBV30 and TRBJ2-7; D not certain. The CDR3 runs 14 residues. Trimming removed 2 bases from V and 4 bases from J, with 15 bases in between. Germline V gene data show CDR1 as GTSNPN and CDR2 as SVGIG (reference sequence). The chain's CDR3 is CAWSPGARYYEQYF. The CDR3 nucleotides read TGTGCCTGGAGTCCCGGCGCCAGGTATTACGAGCAGTACTTC.

The chain recombines TRBV18 with TRBJ1-4, with TRBD1 matching over 9 bases. Trimming at V came to 3 bases and at J to 10 bases, leaving 6 bases not matched to a gene. The CDR3 contains 14 residues. Germline CDR1 reads KGHSH; CDR2 reads LQKENI. This CDR3 is CASSPGQGIGKLFF. For the CDR3, the DNA is TGTGCCAGCTCACCTGGACAGGGGATTGGAAAACTGTTTTTT.

The genes are TRBV5-1 and TRBJ2-1; 10 positions agree with TRBD2. CDR1 is SGHRS and CDR2 is YFSETQ in the germline V gene. CDR3 size: 17 residues. The J segment lost 0 bases and the V segment lost 0 bases, leaving 3 bases of the junction unmatched. This chain's CDR3 is CASSLEAGGPSYNEQFF. The CDR3 DNA reads as TGCGCCAGCAGCTTGGAAGCGGGAGGGCCCTCCTACAATGAGCAGTTCTTC.

The V gene is TRBV5-4, the J gene TRBJ1-5; D is unresolved. The CDR3 sequence is 12 residues long. The germline CDR1 and CDR2 sequences are SGHNT and YYREEE (reference sequence). V lost 4 bases to trimming and J lost 6 bases, with 8 bases between them. The CDR3 spells CASSLLGQPQHF. CDR3 in DNA: TGTGCCAGCAGCCTTCTCGGTCAGCCCCAGCATTTT.

This chain uses TRBV29-1 with TRBJ2-5; D is possibly TRBD1 or TRBD2 (5 bases each). The V end lost 7 bases, the J end lost 3 bases, and 21 bases lay between the germline ends. The CDR3 loop spans 15 amino acids. Germline-derived CDR1 and CDR2 are SQVTM and ANQGSEA. The CDR3 nucleotides read TGCAGCGGAACGAACACCGGGACCGCTAAAGAGACCCAGTACTTC. This gives the protein CSGTNTGTAKETQYF.

This rearrangement joins TRBV5-6 to TRBJ1-2; 8 nucleotides match TRBD1. Unmatched junction bases numbered 6, after V lost 1 base and J lost 7 bases. CDR1 and CDR2 from the germline V gene are SGHDT and YYEEEE. The length of the CDR3 is 14 residues. The CDR3 region is CASSLTGGVVGYTF. CDR3 bases: TGTGCCAGCAGCTTGACAGGGGGAGTGGTTGGCTACACCTTC.

This chain uses TRBV4-2 with TRBJ2-2, with D possibly matching TRBD2 (5 bases). CDR1 and CDR2 from the germline V gene are LGHNA and YNFKEQ. The CDR3 loop spans 14 amino acids. Trimming took off 1 base at V and 7 bases at J, with 10 bases between the two ends. Here the CDR3 reads CASSQGFGIGELFF. In DNA, the CDR3 is TGTGCCAGCAGCCAAGGATTCGGGATCGGGGAGCTGTTTTTT.

The rearrangement uses TRBV27 and TRBJ2-5; the match to TRBD2 covers 13 bases. V gave up 5 bases and J gave up 2 bases; unmatched junction bases: 11. This CDR3 is 18 amino acids long. Germline-derived CDR1 and CDR2 are MNHEY and SMNVEV (reference sequence). CDR3 DNA sequence: TGTGCCAGCAGTACTCGGACTAGCGGGAGAGGTTTTCAAGAGACCCAGTACTTC. It is translated as CASSTRTSGRGFQETQYF.

The chain couples TRBV27 to TRBJ2-5, with no clear D. Germline CDR1 MNHEY, CDR2 SMNVEV (reference sequence). Deletions cut 4 bases from V and 5 bases from J, with 14 bases between. This CDR3 has 14 residues. In nucleotides, the CDR3 is TGTGCCAGCAGTTCAGTCGTTACCAAGGAGACCCAGTACTTC. As protein: CASSSVVTKETQYF.

The CDR3 is CASSGAIEQYF. In DNA, the CDR3 is TGCGCCAGCAGCGGCGCGATCGAGCAGTACTTC. This chain uses TRBV5-1 with TRBJ2-7; D is unresolved. CDR1 is SGHRS, CDR2 YFSETQ, per germline. There are 11 residues in the CDR3. Trimming stripped 4 bases from V and 6 bases from J, with 8 bases between.

The rearrangement joins TRBV6-6 to TRBJ2-2, with D uncertain. Deletions cut 2 bases from V and 4 bases from J, with 5 bases between. Germline CDR1 and CDR2: MNHNY and SVGAGI (reference sequence). This CDR3 region has 13 residues. The CDR3 loop is CASSYLFTGELFF. The CDR3 DNA follows: TGTGCCAGCAGTTACCTCTTCACCGGGGAGCTGTTTTTT.

This rearrangement joins TRBV19 to TRBJ1-5; weak D call: TRBD1 (5 bases). Germline CDR1 is LNHDA and CDR2 is SQIVND (reference sequence). Trimming took off 5 bases at V and 1 base at J, with 15 bases between the two ends. The CDR3 runs 16 residues. CDR3 sequence (DNA): TGTGCCAGTAGTCGGTCGGGGCGAGGGAGCAATCAGCCCCAGCATTTT. This translates into CASSRSGRGSNQPQHF.

The chain recombines TRBV7-2 with TRBJ2-1; perhaps TRBD2 as D (7 bases). Per germline, CDR1 SGHTA and CDR2 FQGNSA. The CDR3 is 15 amino acids. Trimming stripped 3 bases from V and 10 bases from J, with 19 bases between. In nucleotides, the CDR3 is TGTGCCAGCAGCTTGAGAGGGGGGGCCCTCAGCGAGCAGTTCTTC. It codes for CASSLRGGALSEQFF.